These 20 T cell receptor beta chains originate from one sample sequenced in a study of T cells in Graves' hyperthyroidism and ophthalmopathy. What was amplified from RNA transcripts were TCR beta CDR3 regions. HTBI primers were the set used in a first-round RT-PCR of the TCR CDR3. MiXCR was run by TCRdb on the multiplex PCR reads, yielding one entry per CDR3 protein. The repertoire holds a few hundred thousand distinct CDR3 sequences, with roughly 22% as singletons. The source material was blood. These receptors came from a woman aged 70-85 years with Graves' ophthalmopathy.

This clonotype was recorded a few times. The gene calls are TRBV30 and TRBJ2-7; 12 bases are a match to TRBD2. The CDR3 consists of 17 residues. CDR1 is GTSNPN and CDR2 is SVGIG in the germline V gene (reference sequence). Trimming took 0 bases from V and 4 from J; bases not matched to a gene: 10. In DNA form, the CDR3 reads TGTGCCTGGAGTGTACCCAAAGGACTAGCGGGATTATACGAGCAGTACTTC. Amino acid sequence: CAWSVPKGLAGLYEQYF.

This rearrangement joins TRBV3-1 to TRBJ2-3; TRBD2 might be the D (6 bases). Trimming removed 4 bases at V and 0 bases at J, with 14 bases between. This CDR3 has 16 amino acids. CDR1 is LGHDT, CDR2 YNNKEL, per germline (reference sequence). The chain's CDR3 is CASSPSSSDSTDTQYF. For the CDR3, the DNA is TGTGCCAGCAGCCCGTCGTCTAGCGATAGCACAGATACGCAGTATTTT.

This clonotype was seen repeatedly, ten times or more. The V gene is TRBV28, the J gene TRBJ1-1; D gene unclear. The CDR3 totals 14 residues. The V and J ends lost 3 bases and 1 base respectively, with 9 bases between them. Germline V gene data show CDR1 as MDHEN and CDR2 as SYDVKM. The CDR3 DNA follows: TGTGCCAGCAGTTTGATTCAGGCGAACACTGAAGCTTTCTTT. It codes for CASSLIQANTEAFF.

CDR3 in DNA: TGTGCCAGCAGCCCAGCCGGGACAGGAGAGGCCACAGATACGCAGTATTTT. It translates to CASSPAGTGEATDTQYF. This chain connects TRBV7-2 to TRBJ2-3; 8 bases align to TRBD1. The CDR3 is 17 amino acids. J lost 2 bases, V lost 5 bases, and 12 bases had no gene match. The germline CDR1 and CDR2 sequences are SGHTA and FQGNSA.

This clonotype has more than one count but fewer than ten. The genes are TRBV20-1 and TRBJ1-1; TRBD1 matches 9 bases. V lost 0 bases to trimming and J lost 3 bases; unmatched junction nucleotides: 11. Germline V gene lookup returns CDR1 DFQATT and CDR2 SNEGSKA (reference sequence). This CDR3 is 17 amino acids long. The CDR3 loop is CSARDGTGKARDTEAFF. In nucleotides, the CDR3 is TGCAGTGCTAGAGACGGGACAGGGAAGGCGCGGGACACTGAAGCTTTCTTT.

This clonotype has just a few counts. V gene TRBV12-3 or TRBV12-4 combines with J gene TRBJ1-2; no clear D gene. The CDR3 spans 14 residues. Trimming cost V 4 bases and J 3 bases, with 12 bases left between them. For the CDR3, the DNA is TGTGCCAGCAGTTGGTCTTACGGGGACTATGGCTACACCTTC. Its protein is CASSWSYGDYGYTF.

This clonotype appeared many times. The CDR3 sequence: CASDPGGAPLSEQYF. The CDR3 DNA sequence: TGTGCCAGCGACCCCGGGGGGGCGCCTTTGTCCGAGCAGTACTTC. V is TRBV28 and J is TRBJ2-7; the match to TRBD2 covers 8 bases. Trimming cost V 8 bases and J 6 bases; bases outside gene matches: 15. Germline V lookup: CDR1 MDHEN, CDR2 SYDVKM. The CDR3 is made up of 15 amino acids.

The chain combines TRBV19 with TRBJ2-5; 11 bases map to TRBD2. The V segment lost 5 bases and the J segment 2 bases; nucleotides outside the gene matches: 10. The CDR3 has 17 residues. In germline, CDR1 is LNHDA, CDR2 SQIVND (reference sequence). The CDR3 region has the DNA TGTGCCAGTAGTCGGACGGGACTAGCGGAAACTCAAGAGACCCAGTACTTC. Residues: CASSRTGLAETQETQYF.

The V gene is TRBV10-3, the J gene TRBJ2-3; 14 bases align to TRBD2. The ends lost 6 bases at V and 5 bases at J; junction bases unmatched: 4. CDR3 length: 15 residues. Germline CDR1 ENHRY, CDR2 SYGVKD. CDR3 sequence (DNA): TGTGCCATCAGCCAGGGACTAGCGGGAGTAGATACGCAGTATTTT. This encodes CAISQGLAGVDTQYF.

At least ten counts were recorded for this clonotype. CDR3 nucleotide sequence: TGTGCCAGCAGTCCTTTCAGGGGAGAATCCCAGCCCCAGCATTTT. Protein: CASSPFRGESQPQHF. The chain recombines TRBV28 with TRBJ1-5; D is perhaps TRBD1 (6 bases). The length of the CDR3 is 15 residues. CDR1 is MDHEN, CDR2 SYDVKM, per germline. V lost 5 bases and J lost 7, with 18 bases in between.

The gene calls are TRBV5-1 and TRBJ2-7; 10 nucleotides line up with TRBD2. With V trimmed by 4 bases and J by 4 bases, 8 bases remained unmatched. CDR3 length: 15 residues. Germline lookup yields CDR1 SGHRS and CDR2 YFSETQ. This chain's CDR3 is CASSLNSGRFYEQYF. In DNA form, the CDR3 reads TGCGCCAGCAGCCTTAATAGCGGGAGGTTTTACGAGCAGTACTTC.

There are many counts of this clonotype. The rearrangement links TRBV3-1 to TRBJ1-1; D is unresolved. The CDR3 is 14 residues long. V lost 1 base, J lost 6 bases, and 12 bases lay in between. Germline V lookup: CDR1 LGHDT, CDR2 YNNKEL (reference sequence). This chain's CDR3 is CASSQVSQWAEAFF. CDR3 in DNA: TGTGCCAGCAGCCAAGTATCCCAGTGGGCTGAAGCTTTCTTT.

The CDR3 spells CASSLKGGGNSPLHF. As DNA, the CDR3 is TGTGCCAGCAGCTTAAAAGGGGGCGGGAATTCACCCCTCCACTTT. V usage is TRBV7-3 and J usage is TRBJ1-6, with 7 positions matching TRBD1. The CDR3 consists of 15 residues. V lost 1 base, J lost 7 bases, and 4 bases stayed unmatched. Germline CDR1 and CDR2: SGHTA and FQGTGA.

The gene calls are TRBV12-3 or TRBV12-4 and TRBJ2-7; 10 bases agree with TRBD2. This CDR3 spans 14 amino acids. With V trimmed by 11 bases and J by 4 bases, 11 bases remained unmatched. CDR3 amino acids: CAGNPGLASYEQYF. The CDR3 DNA sequence: TGTGCCGGCAATCCGGGACTAGCGAGTTACGAGCAGTACTTC.

This chain uses TRBV4-1 with TRBJ1-2, with 7 bases aligning to TRBD1. The CDR3 runs 14 residues. Germline CDR1 and CDR2: MGHRA and YSYEKL. Germline trimming cut 1 base from V and 6 bases from J; bases unmatched to any gene: 5. CDR3 nucleotide sequence: TGCGCCAGCAGCCAAGTAGGACAGGCGCATGGCTACACCTTC. As protein: CASSQVGQAHGYTF.

V is TRBV5-1 and J is TRBJ2-2; D might be TRBD1 or TRBD2, each matching 5 bases. This CDR3 has 17 amino acids. V lost 1 base and J lost 7, with 20 bases in between. The germline gives CDR1 SGHRS, CDR2 YFSETQ. The CDR3 nucleotides read TGCGCCAGCAGCTTGCCTGTGGTGAACAGGACTGTCGGGGAGCTGTTTTTT. Protein sequence: CASSLPVVNRTVGELFF.

The V gene is TRBV20-1, the J gene TRBJ2-5; 9 bases are a match to TRBD1. CDR1 DFQATT and CDR2 SNEGSKA come from the germline V gene (reference sequence). Germline trimming cut 5 bases from V and 7 bases from J; bases unmatched to any gene: 5. The CDR3 has 12 residues. CDR3 loop: CSADRGSATQYF. The CDR3 coding sequence is TGCAGTGCTGACAGGGGGTCGGCGACCCAGTACTTC.

This clonotype was seen many times. The chain recombines TRBV6-1 with TRBJ2-1; D may correspond to TRBD1 or TRBD2 (6 bases each). Germline CDR1 and CDR2: MNHNS and SASEGT. With 10 bases removed from V and 0 bases from J, the gap between germline ends came to 10 bases. CDR3 length: 13 residues. The CDR3 spells CATGASSYNEQFF. The CDR3 DNA reads TGTGCCACGGGGGCCAGCTCCTACAATGAGCAGTTCTTC.

The V call is TRBV5-1, the J call TRBJ2-1; 9 nucleotides agree with TRBD2. V lost 4 bases, J lost 0 bases, and 17 bases stayed unmatched. This CDR3 is 20 amino acids long. The germline V gene encodes CDR1 SGHRS and CDR2 YFSETQ. Here the CDR3 reads CASSLFGTSRRTSSYNEQFF. CDR3 nucleotide sequence: TGCGCCAGCAGCCTTTTCGGGACTAGCAGGAGGACTAGCTCCTACAATGAGCAGTTCTTC.

Only a few counts were recorded for this clonotype. The DNA of the CDR3 is TGCAGTGCTTTGCCCCTCCTCCGGGACAAGCAAGAGACCCAGTACTTC. Protein: CSALPLLRDKQETQYF. The gene calls are TRBV20-1 and TRBJ2-5; D possibly corresponds to TRBD1 (6 bases). The V gene's germline CDR1 is DFQATT and CDR2 SNEGSKA (reference sequence). The V end was cut by 5 bases, the J end by 2 bases, with 21 bases between. CDR3 length: 16 amino acids.